The 29 T cell receptor beta chains presented below share a single source sample, sequenced in a study of T cells in Graves' hyperthyroidism and ophthalmopathy. The CDR3 regions of TCR beta were amplified from RNA transcripts. Using the HTBI primer set, a first-round RT-PCR was run on the TCR CDR3. MiXCR, applied by TCRdb to the multiplex PCR reads, yields one record per CDR3 protein. The sample shows a few hundred thousand distinct CDR3 sequences, roughly 15% of them seen only once. Source material: blood. These receptors were taken from a woman between 35 and 50 years old with Graves' ophthalmopathy.

The sample holds a few counts of this clonotype. The gene calls are TRBV12-3 or TRBV12-4 and TRBJ2-2; TRBD1 might be the D (6 bases). V gave up 2 bases and J gave up 4 bases, with 11 bases separating them. This CDR3 is built from 15 residues. CDR3 loop: CASSLRTALTGELFF. Written as DNA, the CDR3 is TGTGCCAGCAGTTTAAGGACAGCGCTCACCGGGGAGCTGTTTTTT.

V usage is TRBV18 and J usage is TRBJ2-3, with 8 bases fitting TRBD2. The germline V gene encodes CDR1 KGHSH and CDR2 LQKENI. With V trimmed by 4 bases and J by 6 bases, 6 bases remained unmatched. The CDR3 consists of 14 residues. The CDR3 region has the DNA TGTGCCAGCTCACGGACTAGCCCCCCGGATACGCAGTATTTT. This gives the protein CASSRTSPPDTQYF.

This clonotype came up a few times. The chain uses TRBV5-1 and TRBJ2-2, with D unclear. V lost 4 bases to trimming and J lost 0 bases, with 13 bases between them. The CDR3 length is 16 residues. Germline V gene lookup returns CDR1 SGHRS and CDR2 YFSETQ. The DNA of the CDR3 is TGCGCCAGCAGCCGGACCGAACCGACGAACACCGGGGAGCTGTTTTTT. This sequence encodes CASSRTEPTNTGELFF.

The CDR3 is CSASHRGGNQPQHF. CDR3 bases: TGCAGTGCGAGCCACAGGGGTGGCAATCAGCCCCAGCATTTT. The chain has TRBV20-1 and TRBJ1-5, with TRBD1 matching 7 bases. Germline V lookup: CDR1 DFQATT, CDR2 SNEGSKA (reference sequence). CDR3 length: 14 amino acids. The V segment lost 6 bases and the J segment 2 bases; nucleotides outside the gene matches: 7.

This clonotype occurred many times. The gene calls are TRBV7-2 and TRBJ2-7; 9 bases are shared with TRBD2. Germline V CDR1 and CDR2: SGHTA, FQGNSA. The CDR3 contains 16 residues. Trimming took 5 bases from V and 4 from J; bases not matched to a gene: 12. CDR3 protein: CASSGGGSGSEYEQYF. The CDR3 DNA follows: TGTGCCAGCAGCGGGGGGGGTAGCGGGAGCGAGTACGAGCAGTACTTC.

This clonotype was observed a handful of times. The J gene is TRBJ2-5, the V gene TRBV10-3; D may correspond to TRBD1 or TRBD2 (7 bases each). This CDR3 spans 12 amino acids. V was trimmed by 6 bases and J by 5 bases, leaving 10 bases between them. The germline V gene has CDR1 ENHRY and CDR2 SYGVKD. The CDR3 sequence is CAISQGGETQYF. The CDR3 bases are TGTGCCATCAGCCAGGGGGGGGAGACCCAGTACTTC.

V is TRBV19 and J is TRBJ2-2; no reliable D call. Germline CDR1 reads LNHDA; CDR2 reads SQIVND (reference sequence). The CDR3 runs to 17 residues. Trimming took 3 bases from V and 0 from J, leaving 14 bases between them. The CDR3 DNA sequence: TGTGCCAGTAGTATGCTTCTGGGCAGATCGAACACCGGGGAGCTGTTTTTT. Protein product: CASSMLLGRSNTGELFF. Full variable domain (remainder filled in from reference TRBV19 and TRBJ2-2): DGGITQSPKYLFRKEGQNVTLSCEQNLNHDAMYWYRQDPGQGLRLIYYSQIVNDFQKGDIAEGYSVSREKKESFPLTVTSAQKNPTAFYLCASSMLLGRSNTGELFFGEGSRLTVL.

This clonotype was picked up many times. The rearrangement uses TRBV12-3 or TRBV12-4 and TRBJ1-3; D gene ambiguous. The V end lost 2 bases, the J end lost 4 bases, and 6 bases lay between the germline ends. CDR3 size: 13 residues. This CDR3 is CASSLILGNTIYF. In DNA, the CDR3 is TGTGCCAGCAGTTTAATCTTGGGAAACACCATATATTTT.

This clonotype was picked up many times. V usage is TRBV27 and J usage is TRBJ2-7, with 10 bases that match TRBD2. CDR1 and CDR2 (germline): MNHEY, SMNVEV (reference sequence). The CDR3 runs 16 residues. Trimming at V came to 2 bases and at J to 4 bases, leaving 8 bases not matched to a gene. Here the CDR3 reads CASSLLAGALAYEQYF. CDR3 DNA: TGTGCCAGCAGTTTACTAGCGGGAGCGCTTGCGTACGAGCAGTACTTC.

This clonotype has more than one count but fewer than ten. The genes are TRBV15 and TRBJ2-4; D perhaps matches TRBD1 (5 bases). The CDR3 contains 17 residues. Deletions cut 1 base from V and 0 bases from J, with 13 bases between. Germline V gene lookup returns CDR1 LNHNV and CDR2 YYDKDF (reference sequence). The DNA of the CDR3 is TGTGCCACCAGCAGAGTGGCGACAGCTCTAGCCAAAAACATTCAGTACTTC. It specifies CATSRVATALAKNIQYF.

This clonotype was observed at least ten times. The chain has TRBV11-2 and TRBJ2-5, with TRBD2 identical over 7 bases. The CDR3 totals 15 residues. J was trimmed by 4 bases and V by 0 bases; bases with no gene match: 5. The germline V gene encodes CDR1 SGHAT and CDR2 FQNNGV. CDR3 residues: CASSLERAGRETQYF. CDR3 in DNA: TGTGCCAGCAGCTTAGAGCGAGCGGGAAGAGAGACCCAGTACTTC.

This chain connects TRBV28 to TRBJ2-1, with 8 bases lining up with TRBD1. J was trimmed by 12 bases and V by 2 bases; bases with no gene match: 3. The CDR3 has 12 amino acids. CDR1 is MDHEN and CDR2 is SYDVKM in the germline V gene. This CDR3 reads CASSLTGGPQFF. DNA for the CDR3: TGTGCCAGCAGTTTAACAGGGGGGCCGCAGTTCTTC.

This sequence joins TRBV4-1 and TRBJ2-1, with 8 bases matching TRBD2. This CDR3 has 16 residues. Germline CDR1 MGHRA, CDR2 YSYEKL. With 4 bases clipped from V and 4 bases from J, the junction kept 9 bases outside the gene matches. The CDR3 is CASSRSPASGYNEQFF. The CDR3 DNA reads as TGCGCCAGCAGCCGATCCCCGGCTAGCGGGTACAATGAGCAGTTCTTC.

This clonotype has at least ten counts. As DNA, the CDR3 is TGCAGTGCTAGAAGGGGGACAGCAAAAGAGACCCAGTACTTC. It codes for CSARRGTAKETQYF. The gene calls are TRBV20-1 and TRBJ2-5, with 7 bases lining up with TRBD1. CDR3 length: 14 residues. Trimming removed 2 bases from V and 3 bases from J; junction bases left unmatched: 6. From germline, CDR1 is DFQATT and CDR2 SNEGSKA (reference sequence).

Ten or more counts support this clonotype. The chain has TRBV3-1 and TRBJ1-5; D not resolved. This CDR3 is 15 amino acids long. Germline CDR1 and CDR2: LGHDT and YNNKEL (reference sequence). With 3 bases removed from V and 0 bases from J, the gap between germline ends came to 9 bases. The CDR3 bases are TGTGCCAGCAGCCAGGAACCTTATAGCAATCAGCCCCAGCATTTT. It translates to CASSQEPYSNQPQHF.

The chain links TRBV5-4 to TRBJ2-3, with a tentative D call TRBD1 (6 bases). CDR1 and CDR2 from the germline V gene are SGHNT and YYREEE (reference sequence). The CDR3 extends over 15 amino acids. The V and J ends lost 4 bases and 4 bases respectively, with 16 bases between them. The CDR3, as DNA: TGTGCCAGCAGCACAGGGTTTTCAAGGCCAGATACGCAGTATTTT. This gives the protein CASSTGFSRPDTQYF.

This clonotype showed up many times. This chain connects TRBV5-1 to TRBJ2-2, with 7 bases identical to TRBD2. The germline V gene has CDR1 SGHRS and CDR2 YFSETQ. CDR3 length: 15 residues. The V and J ends lost 3 bases and 5 bases, in that order; junction bases with no gene match: 7. CDR3 coding DNA: TGCGCCAGCAGCTCCCGGGGTAGCGGGACCGGGGAGCTGTTTTTT. Its translation: CASSSRGSGTGELFF.

In this sample, this clonotype turned up a few times. The J gene is TRBJ2-7, the V gene TRBV12-3 or TRBV12-4; tentative D call: TRBD1 (6 bases). The CDR3 runs to 15 residues. V dropped 4 bases and J dropped 0 bases, with 13 bases sitting between them. The CDR3: CASSSRQGHSYEQYF. For the CDR3, the DNA is TGTGCCAGCAGTTCTAGGCAGGGGCACTCCTACGAGCAGTACTTC.

In its sample, this clonotype was seen many times. The V gene is TRBV20-1, the J gene TRBJ1-2, with D possibly matching TRBD1 (5 bases). The CDR3 is 15 residues long. Germline CDR1 DFQATT, CDR2 SNEGSKA (reference sequence). V lost 5 bases and J 0 bases, leaving 16 bases between the germline ends. The DNA of the CDR3 is TGCAGTGCTCTGAGCCCTGACAGCTCTAACTATGGCTACACCTTC. Translating gives CSALSPDSSNYGYTF.

The chain couples TRBV3-1 to TRBJ1-6; no clear D gene. The CDR3 has 16 residues. Germline CDR1 reads LGHDT; CDR2 reads YNNKEL (reference sequence). V dropped 1 base and J dropped 3 bases, with 10 bases sitting between them. In DNA form, the CDR3 reads TGTGCCAGCAGCCAAGGAGTTGTAGTCTATAATTCACCCCTCCACTTT. As protein: CASSQGVVVYNSPLHF.

V gene TRBV14 combines with J gene TRBJ1-1, with unresolved D. The CDR3 sequence is 16 residues long. V shed 0 bases and J shed 2 bases, with 13 bases lying between them. CDR1 is SGHDN and CDR2 is FVKESK in the germline V gene. CDR3 loop: CASSQDGGWGNTEAFF. The CDR3 coding sequence is TGTGCCAGCAGCCAAGATGGAGGGTGGGGTAACACTGAAGCTTTCTTT.

This clonotype has more than one count but fewer than ten. V is TRBV11-2 and J is TRBJ2-5, with D perhaps TRBD1 (5 bases). The ends were cut back, 4 bases at V and 5 bases at J, with 17 bases in the middle. This CDR3 is 15 amino acids long. Per germline, CDR1 SGHAT and CDR2 FQNNGV. CDR3 region: CASSSIRTPGETQYF. The CDR3 DNA reads as TGTGCCAGCAGCTCAATCAGGACACCGGGTGAGACCCAGTACTTC.

The chain uses TRBV5-4 and TRBJ2-5, with unresolved D. V was clipped by 1 base and J by 0 bases, with 7 bases between them. This CDR3 comprises 14 residues. Germline V CDR1 and CDR2: SGHNT, YYREEE (reference sequence). Here the CDR3 DNA reads TGTGCCAGCAGCTTGAAACGCAACCAAGAGACCCAGTACTTC. It is translated as CASSLKRNQETQYF.

This clonotype was seen only a few times. The chain carries TRBV20-1 and TRBJ1-2; D possibly corresponds to TRBD1 (5 bases). The V and J ends lost 3 bases and 5 bases respectively, with 19 bases between them. There are 15 residues in the CDR3. Germline V gene data show CDR1 as DFQATT and CDR2 as SNEGSKA (reference sequence). The CDR3 loop reads CSASAAGFGGYGYTF. DNA of the CDR3: TGCAGTGCTAGTGCGGCGGGGTTCGGGGGGTATGGCTACACCTTC.

This clonotype was seen a handful of times. The rearrangement joins TRBV6-9 to TRBJ1-4; 9 bases map to TRBD1. CDR1 MNHGY and CDR2 SVAAGI come from the germline V gene. With 4 bases clipped from V and 7 bases from J, the junction kept 13 bases outside the gene matches. CDR3 length: 17 amino acids. The CDR3 region has the DNA TGTGCCAGCAGTTCCCCAACCGGGACAGGGCCTACTGAAAAACTGTTTTTT. It specifies CASSSPTGTGPTEKLFF.

Many counts were recorded for this clonotype. V and J are TRBV7-2 and TRBJ2-3; TRBD2 matches 9 bases. This CDR3 has 16 amino acids. The germline CDR1 and CDR2 sequences are SGHTA and FQGNSA. Germline trimming cut 4 bases from V and 4 bases from J; bases unmatched to any gene: 9. CDR3: CASSSLPRGGPDTQYF. In DNA, the CDR3 is TGTGCCAGCAGCTCCCTTCCGCGGGGGGGACCAGATACGCAGTATTTT. Full variable domain (rest looked up from reference TRBV7-2 and TRBJ2-3): GAGVSQSPSNKVTEKGKDVELRCDPISGHTALYWYRQSLGQGLEFLIYFQGNSAPDKSGLPSDRFSAERTGGSVSTLTIQRTQQEDSAVYLCASSSLPRGGPDTQYFGPGTRLTVL.

In this sample, this clonotype turned up many times. The chain has TRBV28 and TRBJ1-5, with 11 bases aligning to TRBD1. The length of the CDR3 is 17 residues. Looked up from germline, CDR1 is MDHEN and CDR2 is SYDVKM. V was pared by 5 bases and J by 4 bases, with 10 bases of the junction left unmatched. As DNA, the CDR3 is TGTGCCAGCAGTACGGACAGGGGGCTGACGACAAATCAGCCCCAGCATTTT. This encodes CASSTDRGLTTNQPQHF.

This clonotype was seen at least ten times. The chain is built from TRBV20-1 and TRBJ2-1, with D possibly being TRBD2 (6 bases). Germline CDR1 reads DFQATT; CDR2 reads SNEGSKA (reference sequence). Trimming took off 2 bases at V and 0 bases at J, with 11 bases between the two ends. CDR3 length: 15 residues. The CDR3, as DNA: TGCAGTGCTAGAAGCGGGTCAAGCTCCTACAATGAGCAGTTCTTC. This encodes CSARSGSSSYNEQFF.

This sequence joins TRBV28 and TRBJ2-5; D gene unclear. The V end lost 11 bases, the J end lost 5 bases, and 15 bases lay between the germline ends. The germline gives CDR1 MDHEN, CDR2 SYDVKM. This CDR3 region has 12 residues. This chain's CDR3 is CAGARRRETQYF. In DNA, the CDR3 is TGTGCCGGCGCACGACGTCGGGAGACCCAGTACTTC.